This T cell receptor (beta chain) was recovered during a study of blood T cell repertoires in COVID-19. Per the germline V gene, CDR1 is SGHNT and CDR2 is YENEEA. V shed 8 bases and J 8 bases; nucleotides not matched to a gene: 5. This CDR3 region has 12 residues. Authors' analysis steps: From reference gene primer amplification, estimates of nucleated cell counts were derived. Clones were sequenced by immunoSEQ multiplex PCR, and TCRdb holds only the in-frame ones, with some missing. V, J and clone size are those of that table, while D and trimming were read from the DNA. The sample shows over 120,000 clones, under 90% of them seen only once.

The source material was peripheral blood. The chain links TRBV11-3 to TRBJ1-1, with 10 bases matching TRBD1. This TCR was recovered from a human donor in a cohort sampled during active COVID-19. The CDR3 sequence is CASGTDRGEAFF. In DNA form, the CDR3 reads TGTGCCAGCGGGACGGACAGGGGGGAAGCTTTCTTT. Based on the CDR3 plus reference TRBV11-3 and TRBJ1-1, the full variable domain is EAGVVQSPRYKIIEKKQPVAFWCNPISGHNTLYWYLQNLGQGPELLIRYENEEAVDDSQLPKDRFSAERLKGVDSTLKIQPAELGDSAVYLCASGTDRGEAFFGQGTRLTVV.